These 20 T cell receptor beta chains originate from one sample sequenced in a study of cytomegalovirus exposure and HLA in healthy donors. Both 60 Vbeta primers and 13 Jbeta primers went into the PCR. Profiling relied on immunoSEQ multiplex PCR, and the TCRdb table lists in-frame clones only, not all of them. Of 90,000 to 140,000 clones listed, around 70% were seen once; the top ten hold 3.2%. Sequencing was performed on PBMCs. The receptors come from a man in his thirties or forties in good health and CMV-seronegative.

V is TRBV4-2 and J is TRBJ2-7; D is unclear. The germline CDR1 and CDR2 sequences are LGHNA and YNFKEQ. V was clipped by 4 bases and J by 1 base, with 14 bases between them. The CDR3 totals 15 residues. CDR3 nucleotide sequence: TGTGCCAGCAGCCCCCCTACGACGGGTTCCTACGAGCAGTACTTC. This gives the protein CASSPPTTGSYEQYF.

This clone has just a few counts. The chain carries TRBV14 and TRBJ1-6; possible D gene TRBD1, 6 bases. Trimming took off 4 bases at V and 0 bases at J, with 10 bases between the two ends. The CDR3 sequence is 16 residues long. In germline, CDR1 is SGHDN, CDR2 FVKESK. The CDR3 coding sequence is TGTGCCAGCAGCCCCAGGACAGCCTCCTATAATTCACCCCTCCACTTT. It codes for CASSPRTASYNSPLHF.

This clone was seen a few times. This chain joins TRBV27 and TRBJ1-1, with D maybe TRBD1 (5 bases). CDR1 and CDR2 (germline): MNHEY, SMNVEV (reference sequence). CDR3 length: 13 residues. Trimming removed 6 bases from V and 11 bases from J, with 19 bases in between. In nucleotides, the CDR3 is TGTGCCAGCAGCCTATTAGGGGCTGGAATCGCTTTCTTT. It is translated as CASSLLGAGIAFF.

The chain uses TRBV30 and TRBJ2-1; 8 positions match TRBD2. Germline CDR1 is GTSNPN and CDR2 is SVGIG (reference sequence). V lost 4 bases, J lost 4 bases, and 9 bases stayed unmatched. CDR3 length equals 15 residues. For the CDR3, the DNA is TGTGCCTGGAATCCGTATAGCGGGACATACAATGAGCAGTTCTTC. Its protein is CAWNPYSGTYNEQFF.

The chain employs TRBV5-1 and TRBJ2-7; 7 nucleotides match TRBD2. The CDR3 has 14 amino acids. In germline, CDR1 is SGHRS, CDR2 YFSETQ. The V gene end was trimmed by 4 bases and the J gene end by 5 bases; junction bases not matched to a gene: 9. The CDR3 bases are TGCGCCAGCAGCCCGGCGACTAGCTGGAACGAGCAGTACTTC. Translated: CASSPATSWNEQYF.

This chain joins TRBV5-6 and TRBJ1-1; D unclear. With 0 bases removed from V and 0 bases from J, the gap between germline ends came to 15 bases. The CDR3 covers 17 residues. From germline, CDR1 is SGHDT and CDR2 YYEEEE. The CDR3 sequence is CASSLGGFGSMNTEAFF. The CDR3 DNA follows: TGTGCCAGCAGCTTGGGAGGTTTTGGAAGCATGAACACTGAAGCTTTCTTT.

The chain recombines TRBV5-1 with TRBJ2-7, with 9 bases matching TRBD2. The CDR3 has 15 residues. CDR1 is SGHRS and CDR2 is YFSETQ in the germline V gene. V gave up 0 bases and J gave up 4 bases; unmatched junction bases: 5. For the CDR3, the DNA is TGCGCCAGCAGCTTGGATAGCGGGAGTGTTTACGAGCAGTACTTC. Its protein is CASSLDSGSVYEQYF.

The chain couples TRBV7-9 to TRBJ1-1, with TRBD1 matching over 7 bases. The CDR3 is made up of 17 amino acids. V lost 1 base and J lost 2; bases outside the gene matches: 10. Per germline, CDR1 SEHNR and CDR2 FQNEAQ (reference sequence). This chain's CDR3 is CASSLDPPDRRNTEAFF. In DNA form, the CDR3 reads TGTGCCAGCAGCTTAGACCCTCCGGACAGGAGAAACACTGAAGCTTTCTTT.

The CDR3 nucleotides read TGTGCCAGCAGCGTAGATCAGGGGCTCAATGCAGGCTACACCTTC. It codes for CASSVDQGLNAGYTF. The chain recombines TRBV9 with TRBJ1-2, with D maybe TRBD1 (6 bases). Deletions cut 0 bases from V and 8 bases from J, with 17 bases between. Per germline, CDR1 SGDLS and CDR2 YYNGEE. There are 15 residues in the CDR3.

This clone was picked up a small number of times. The J gene is TRBJ1-4, the V gene TRBV5-1; 7 bases fit TRBD1. V shed 2 bases and J 0 bases; nucleotides not matched to a gene: 1. The CDR3 totals 15 residues. The germline gives CDR1 SGHRS, CDR2 YFSETQ. The CDR3 DNA follows: TGCGCCAGCAGCTTCGACAGGGCAACTAATGAAAAACTGTTTTTT. Translation gives CASSFDRATNEKLFF.

This clone was found a few times. The chain uses TRBV30 and TRBJ1-6; the D is unclear. This CDR3 contains 15 residues. V lost 0 bases to trimming and J lost 10 bases, with 16 bases between them. Per the germline V gene, CDR1 is GTSNPN and CDR2 is SVGIG (reference sequence). The CDR3 DNA reads TGTGCCTGGAGTGTGGCCGGGATGGAAGTCTCACCCCTCCACTTT. Encoded protein: CAWSVAGMEVSPLHF.

V is TRBV7-2 and J is TRBJ2-2; 11 bases agree with TRBD1. V trimming: 5 bases; J trimming: 6 bases; junction bases outside the gene matches: 2. The CDR3 covers 14 residues. CDR1 is SGHTA and CDR2 is FQGNSA in the germline V gene. The CDR3 reads CASSADRGPGELFF. The CDR3 DNA reads TGTGCCAGCAGCGCGGACAGGGGGCCCGGGGAGCTGTTTTTT.

The count of this clone is one. The genes are TRBV5-1 and TRBJ2-5; tentative D call: TRBD1 (6 bases). The end of the DNA fits TRBJ2-7 better, so the J call may be wrong. Germline V gene lookup returns CDR1 SGHRS and CDR2 YFSETQ. The CDR3 has 14 residues. In DNA form, the CDR3 reads TGCGCCAGCGGAACGGATATCCAGGGGAGCGAGCAGTACTTC. Translated: CASGTDIQGSEQYF.

The genes are TRBV29-1 and TRBJ2-3; 7 bases map to TRBD2. CDR1 and CDR2 (germline): SQVTM, ANQGSEA. The CDR3 length is 14 residues. V gave up 5 bases and J gave up 0 bases; unmatched junction bases: 5. CDR3 loop: CSVLGEGSTDTQYF. CDR3 bases: TGCAGCGTTTTAGGGGAGGGTAGCACAGATACGCAGTATTTT.

The rearrangement links TRBV7-2 to TRBJ2-7, with TRBD1 matching over 7 bases. Germline loops: CDR1 SGHTA, CDR2 FQGNSA. The ends lost 4 bases at V and 2 bases at J; junction bases unmatched: 5. This CDR3 is built from 14 residues. In nucleotides, the CDR3 is TGTGCCAGCAGCTCACAGGGACAGACCTACGAGCAGTACTTC. Protein sequence: CASSSQGQTYEQYF.

V is TRBV7-9 and J is TRBJ1-4, with TRBD1 identical over 7 bases. With V trimmed by 6 bases and J by 2 bases, 3 bases remained unmatched. This CDR3 comprises 14 residues. The germline gives CDR1 SEHNR, CDR2 FQNEAQ (reference sequence). CDR3 amino acids: CASRPGGTNEKLFF. The CDR3 DNA reads TGTGCCAGCAGACCAGGGGGGACTAATGAAAAACTGTTTTTT.

This sequence joins TRBV19 and TRBJ2-5, with 14 bases lining up with TRBD2. This CDR3 contains 15 residues. Germline CDR1 and CDR2: LNHDA and SQIVND (reference sequence). V dropped 8 bases and J dropped 7; count of bases not matched to a gene: 9. The CDR3 reads CASSIGTSGSRTQYF. CDR3 nucleotides: TGTGCCAGTTCTATAGGGACTAGCGGGAGTAGGACCCAGTACTTC.

This chain uses TRBV6-5 with TRBJ2-2; 7 nucleotides align to TRBD1. There are 15 residues in the CDR3. The junction had 5 bases not matched to a gene; V was cut back by 6 bases and J by 1 base. Per the germline V gene, CDR1 is MNHEY and CDR2 is SVGAGI. The CDR3 DNA reads as TGTGCCAGCAGCATCGGACAGGTGAACACCGGGGAGCTGTTTTTT. Its translation is CASSIGQVNTGELFF.

The gene calls are TRBV19 and TRBJ1-5, with TRBD1 matching over 10 bases. CDR1 is LNHDA, CDR2 SQIVND, per germline (reference sequence). The length of the CDR3 is 17 residues. With 5 bases clipped from V and 5 bases from J, the junction kept 12 bases outside the gene matches. As DNA, the CDR3 is TGTGCCAGTAGTCCCCGACAGGGGGCCCGTTGGTATCAGCCCCAGCATTTT. Protein product: CASSPRQGARWYQPQHF.

V usage is TRBV29-1 and J usage is TRBJ2-2, with 9 bases lining up with TRBD2. Germline values: CDR1 SQVTM, CDR2 ANQGSEA. The CDR3 runs 16 residues. Losses at the gene ends were 7 bases for V and 4 bases for J; bases not matched to a gene: 13. The CDR3 bases are TGCAGCGCTGGGACTAGCTTGATGGGCGCCACCGGGGAGCTGTTTTTT. This encodes CSAGTSLMGATGELFF.